One TCR beta chain is described in this entry. As yet, its antigen is unknown. This sample is part of a study of beta chain features in type 1 diabetes. Looking at the study overall: The patients were much like the healthy donors in age, gender and cell yields. Points from the study as a whole: All four CD4+ subsets from Type 1 diabetes patients carried moderately but significantly shorter TCRB CDR3s. TCRB rearrangement may or may not be influenced by HLA type; here this remained unresolved.

In total, each donor contributed a single heparinised blood draw that averaged roughly 100 mL. Since all of the isolated RNA was reverse transcribed, expressed TCRB transcripts were what got sequenced. The method was immunoSEQ multiplex PCR; TCRdb's version includes in-frame clones alone and lacks a portion of them. In the table there are just over 450,000 clones, 25% to 35% of which are singletons. V was pared by 5 bases and J by 2 bases, with 6 bases of the junction left unmatched. This CDR3 contains 16 residues. Germline assignment: CDR1 SEHNR and CDR2 FQNEAQ (reference sequence). The clonotype originates from a man younger than 35 in good health. Sequencing was carried out using naive CD4+ T cells from blood. The chain combines TRBV7-9 with TRBJ2-7; 13 bases line up with TRBD2. The CDR3: CASSPPGLAGAYEQYF. The CDR3 nucleotides read TGTGCCAGCAGCCCACCCGGACTAGCGGGAGCCTACGAGCAGTACTTC.